A selection of T cell receptor beta chains follows, all from one sample in a study of blood T cell repertoires in COVID-19. Repertoires were generated with immunoSEQ multiplex PCR, while TCRdb's copy carries only in-frame clones and drops some. The sample consists of 100,000 or so clones, less than 90% of them appearing once. The sample taken for sequencing was peripheral blood. These receptors all come from a man between 65 and 85 years old with active or convalescent COVID-19. Each CDR3 is given with its conserved first and last residue. Only some rows state a clone size, as once, few, many or a class for expanded clones.

CDR3 protein | V gene | clone size
CASSLYGSSPLHF | TRBV12-3/TRBV12-4 | NA
CASSDGQGFNQPQHF | TRBV19 | NA
CASSSTEGRETQYF | TRBV7-9 | NA
CASSPRAPQGDETQYF | TRBV18 | NA
CASSEPGLAGARRFF | TRBV25-1 | NA
CASSLGPVGAFF | TRBV5-8 | once
CASSRTSPSTYEQYF | TRBV11-2 | few
CASSSTGGGTGELFF | TRBV7-2 | NA
CAWSQGGQPQHF | TRBV30 | NA
CASSLRGSGELFF | TRBV11-3 | few
CASTAEGAGANVLTF | TRBV25-1 | NA
CASSLAGTGGMGAFF | TRBV7-9 | few
CASSEQGMTEAFF | TRBV2 | NA
CASSLPGQSNYGYTF | TRBV5-8 | NA
CASSHRDGSEKLFF | TRBV6-5 | NA
CASSLTHMGLYQETQYF | TRBV5-4 | NA
CASSQAGGLGYGYTF | TRBV4-3 | NA
CASSLVAGKNIQYF | TRBV5-1 | NA
CASSMATGGQPQHF | TRBV18 | NA
CASSSDSYTEAFF | TRBV6-5 | NA
CASSPLPLSGIVDRDNNQPQHF | TRBV18 | NA
CASSQDPGTSVEQFF | TRBV4-3 | NA
CASSIYFTIYF | TRBV19 | once
CASSLWTGSETQYF | TRBV28 | NA
CASGNPNYGYTF | TRBV28 | NA
CASSYSRTANSPLHF | TRBV5-1 | NA
CASSRAGTGSGNTIYF | TRBV9 | NA